Described below is a single TCR beta chain sequence and its context. This clonotype was seen once. Its antigen specificity is not known. Mismatch with germline at one junction end may stem from a read error. This entry belongs to a study of CD8 T cells in Susac syndrome (dated by TCRdb to about 2019). Some background on the complete study: Of the Susac syndrome patients who were sequenced, eight were in clinical remission while more than five had clinically active disease. Susac syndrome patients were therapy-naive, on corticosteroids (some also receiving IVIg), or on IVIg alone at blood withdrawal. The study used repertoire sequencing to test whether antigen drove CD8+ T cell activation and differentiation in Susac syndrome. Overall study outcomes, separate from this receptor: No clonal expansion was detected in the CD4+ T cell repertoire of Susac syndrome patients. The TCR sequencing and HLA analysis was acknowledged to have included a relatively small number of individuals.

Its CDR3 holds 16 amino acids, cysteine through phenylalanine. Only the CDR3 DNA is retained, 48 bases long and in frame from the first base. The germline V gene gives CDR1 as MGHRA and CDR2 as YSYEKL. RNA was extracted using the RNeasy kit, and roughly 0.5 to 1 microgram was reverse transcribed with random hexamers. TCR beta CDR3 regions were amplified with the immunoSEQ multiplex PCR assay covering 54 Vbeta and 13 Jbeta segments. PCR amplification bias was corrected using a synthetic template baseline for primer optimization and computational correction. The authors' pipeline ran thus. Reads were annotated to V, D and J genes according to IMGT and were analyzed with immunoSEQ Analyzer, with only productive sequences retained. To calculate clonality, Shannon entropy was normalized by log2 of the number of productive unique sequences and then subtracted from one. For each patient and control, public and private clones were evaluated within the 100 most prevalent clones. Susac-specific clones were defined as absent from healthy and MS cohorts, about 1,000 published viral clones and other ImmuneACCESS disease sequences. TCRdb took the public reads, trimmed them with fastp at Q25, ran MiXCR for clone calling and kept in-frame beta chains. Duplicate CDR3 protein sequences are folded into a single record with the most common DNA and genes. In this record, the V and J calls reflect TCRdb's handling and not the investigators' own analysis. The sample table shows more than 150,000 distinct CDR3 sequences, and almost 96% are seen once. Jointly, the top ten make up more than 0.08% of the sample.

High-throughput TCR beta sequencing profiled peripheral blood CD8+ and CD4+ T cells from healthy donors, Susac syndrome patients and multiple sclerosis patients. The Susac syndrome patients fulfilled recently defined diagnostic criteria for definite or probable disease. Bulk CD8+ and CD4+ T cells were purified by magnetic negative isolation, while CD8+ TEMRA cells were enriched using FACS. Blood was drawn into EDTA tubes, processed within 24 hours, and PBMCs were isolated by density gradient centrifugation. PBMCs destined for TCR sequencing were cryopreserved in liquid nitrogen and later thawed in a 37 °C water bath. Purity of sorted or isolated CD4+, CD8+ and CD8+ TEMRA cells was at least 90%.

The clonotype originates from a human donor with Susac syndrome. The chain is assembled from TRBV4-1 and TRBJ2-5; a stretch of 13 junction bases matches TRBD2. Source material: CD4+ T cells from PBMCs. The bases read TGCGCCAGCATGTCGGGACTAGCGGGGTATCAAGGGACCCAGTACTTC. It encodes CASMSGLAGYQGTQYF.